One and the same sample provided the 27 T cell receptor beta chains below, sequenced in a study of T cells in women clearing cervical HPV infection (dated by TCRdb to 2016 to 2018). Library method: the immunoSEQ multiplex PCR assay. Entries here come from immuneACCESS through TCRdb and include only in-frame sequences with V and J called. Some clones fail to appear in such tables; in the studies checked, an unresolved V gene covers under half of the shortfall, and the cause of the remainder is unknown. Per the sample table, the count is tens of thousands of clones. The ten most abundant clones make up approximately 22% of the sample. Sequencing was done on a sample of blood buffy coat. Receptors were obtained from a woman aged 18-69 years with a cervical HPV16 infection that either progressed to CIN3+ or cleared (not recorded which).

Comments on this clone: The read comes to an end 3 residues before the CDR3 does, leaving the germline J gene to fill in the end. This chain links TRBV18 with TRBJ2-7; 10 nucleotides match TRBD2. The CDR3 consists of 14 residues. Trimming removed 3 bases from V and 6 bases from J; junction bases left unmatched: 5. The germline CDR1 and CDR2 sequences are KGHSH and LQKENI. This CDR3 reads CASSPPSGSSEQYF. Incomplete CDR3 DNA: TGTGCCAGCTCACCCCCTAGCGGGAGCTCCGAG.

This clone is deemed medium-sized by its frequency. The DNA ends 3 residues before the CDR3 does, and the rest of the CDR3 is filled in from the germline J gene. V is TRBV7-4 and J is TRBJ2-3; TRBD2 matches at 9 bases. V was pared by 3 bases and J by 3 bases, with 7 bases of the junction left unmatched. Germline CDR1 is SGHVT and CDR2 is SQSDAQ. The CDR3 length is 16 residues. Partial CDR3 DNA: TGTGCCAGCAGCTTGCAGGAGACTAGCGGTACAGATACG. This translates into CASSLQETSGTDT. The full-length CDR3 reads as CASSLQETSGTDTQYF.

With respect to this clone: The CDR3 end falls 3 residues outside the read, so it is completed with the germline J gene. The rearrangement links TRBV20-1 to TRBJ2-1, with a possible D match to TRBD2 (7 bases). Germline V lookup: CDR1 DFQATT, CDR2 SNEGSKA (reference sequence). The CDR3 sequence is 14 residues long. Between the trimmed V and J ends, which lost 1 base and 9 bases, there was a span of 16 bases. CDR3 DNA, as far as it was read: TGCAGTGCTAGAGTTGGAGGGGGGGCCGGTGAG. This codes for CSARVGGGAGE. The full-length CDR3 reads as CSARVGGGAGEQFF.

About this clone itself: The sequenced fragment ends 3 residues before the CDR3 boundary, so the rest is inferred from the germline J gene. The chain couples TRBV29-1 to TRBJ2-5; tentatively, D is TRBD2 (5 bases). Looked up from germline, CDR1 is SQVTM and CDR2 is ANQGSEA. This CDR3 contains 12 residues. V lost 4 bases and J lost 5, with 11 bases in between. CDR3 residues: CSVGGPGETQYF. The covered CDR3 bases are TGCAGCGTTGGAGGGCCTGGGGAGACC.

Worth noting for this clone: The read falls 3 residues short of the CDR3 end, and the missing part is taken from the germline J gene. This chain connects TRBV19 to TRBJ1-2, with D unresolved. The germline V gene encodes CDR1 LNHDA and CDR2 SQIVND (reference sequence). Trimming took off 3 bases at V and 0 bases at J, with 5 bases between the two ends. The CDR3 sequence is 13 residues long. CDR3 region: CASSIQTNYGYTF. The CDR3 DNA, read in part, is TGTGCCAGTAGTATCCAGACTAACTATGGC.

Remarks on this clone: The read terminates 3 residues ahead of where the CDR3 ends, so the germline J gene completes it. The chain joins TRBV7-6 to TRBJ2-3, with 12 bases aligning to TRBD2. Germline V gives CDR1 SGHVS, CDR2 FNYEAQ. The CDR3 loop spans 15 amino acids. CDR3 in amino acids: CASSELLAGGETQYF. Partial CDR3 DNA: TGTGCCAGCAGCGAATTACTAGCGGGAGGAGAGACG.

Concerning this clone itself: The CDR3 end falls 3 residues outside the read, so it is completed with the germline J gene. V and J are TRBV19 and TRBJ1-1, with 9 positions matching TRBD1. V shed 3 bases, J shed 0 bases, and the junction held 8 bases outside the gene matches. The CDR3 totals 17 residues. Germline V CDR1 and CDR2: LNHDA, SQIVND (reference sequence). CDR3 sequence: CASSIPRDREVNTEAFF. The sequenced CDR3 bases are TGTGCCAGTAGTATCCCCCGGGACAGGGAGGTGAACACTGAA.

In the case of this clone: Read sequence stops 3 residues before the CDR3 end, and the germline J gene provides the missing end. This chain connects TRBV7-6 to TRBJ1-5, with 9 bases aligning to TRBD1. CDR1 SGHVS and CDR2 FNYEAQ come from the germline V gene. This CDR3 is 16 amino acids long. V trimming: 4 bases; J trimming: 9 bases; junction bases outside the gene matches: 13. The CDR3 bases that were read are TGTGCCAGCAGCTCAGGGGGGACAGGGTCTTCGGGGCCC. Protein: CASSSGGTGSSGP. The complete CDR3 reads CASSSGGTGSSGPQHF.

A remark on this clone: The sequenced fragment ends 3 residues before the CDR3 boundary, so the rest is inferred from the germline J gene. The J gene is TRBJ2-3, the V gene TRBV5-8; D tentatively fits TRBD1 or TRBD2 (5 bases each). The CDR3 totals 14 residues. V was shortened by 1 base and J by 7 bases, with 13 bases between the two germline ends. CDR1 is SGHTS, CDR2 YDEGEE, per germline. The DNA read from the CDR3 is TGTGCCAGCAGCTTGAGGGGAGCCATGAATACG. It codes for CASSLRGAMNT. The full CDR3 protein reads CASSLRGAMNTQYF.

As for this clone: The read gets to within 3 residues of the CDR3 end, and the germline J gene fills in the rest. The chain links TRBV24-1 to TRBJ2-3, with D maybe TRBD2 (6 bases). Trimming removed 4 bases at V and 3 bases at J, with 19 bases between. Per germline, CDR1 KGHDR and CDR2 SFDVKD. The CDR3 is made up of 17 amino acids. This CDR3 reads CATSDSLPGVLTDTQYF. CDR3 DNA (partial): TGTGCCACCAGTGACTCCCTACCGGGGGTTTTGACAGATACG.

The sequenced part of the CDR3 DNA is TGTGCCTGGAGTGAGCAGGAGAACACTGAA. Residues: CAWSEQENTE. The entire CDR3 reads CAWSEQENTEAFF. The J gene is TRBJ1-1, the V gene TRBV30, with D uncertain. The read terminates 3 residues before the CDR3 end, so the remaining end is supplied by the germline J gene. Germline CDR1 is GTSNPN and CDR2 is SVGIG (reference sequence). The V gene lost 1 base and the J gene lost 1 base, with 7 bases spanning the gap. The length of the CDR3 is 13 residues.

Comments on this clone: Coverage ceases 3 residues before the CDR3 finishes, and the germline J gene fills in the end. J is TRBJ2-7 and V is TRBV5-1; 7 nucleotides agree with TRBD1. The J segment lost 0 bases and the V segment lost 4 bases, leaving 7 bases of the junction unmatched. Germline assignment: CDR1 SGHRS and CDR2 YFSETQ. The CDR3 spans 15 residues. CDR3 DNA (partial): TGCGCCAGCAGCCGCACGACAGGGCCCTCCTACGAG. This codes for CASSRTTGPSYE. In full, the CDR3 is CASSRTTGPSYEQYF.

About this clone itself: The CDR3 end falls 3 residues outside the read, so it is completed with the germline J gene. This chain joins TRBV4-1 and TRBJ2-7; D may be TRBD2 (5 bases). V dropped 1 base and J dropped 3 bases, with 19 bases sitting between them. CDR1 is MGHRA and CDR2 is YSYEKL in the germline V gene. This CDR3 contains 17 residues. The part of the CDR3 DNA that was read is TGCGCCAGCAGCCAAGCCGGCGCGGGTGCCCGCTACTACGAG. Translation gives CASSQAGAGARYYE. The complete CDR3 protein is CASSQAGAGARYYEQYF.

Of note for this clone: The CDR3 end falls 3 residues outside the read, so it is completed with the germline J gene. The genes are TRBV11-3 and TRBJ2-6, with D uncertain. V was trimmed by 4 bases and J by 2 bases, leaving 3 bases between them. CDR1 and CDR2 (germline): SGHNT, YENEEA. The CDR3 extends over 13 amino acids. The CDR3 loop reads CASSSTGANVLTF. The sequenced part of the CDR3 DNA is TGTGCCAGCAGCTCAACTGGGGCCAACGTC.

Remarks on this clone: From the germline J gene comes the end of the CDR3, since the read stops 3 residues before it. The chain links TRBV5-4 to TRBJ1-6, with 8 bases matching TRBD1. The CDR3 loop spans 14 amino acids. The V and J ends lost 4 bases and 10 bases, in that order; junction bases with no gene match: 7. Germline assignment: CDR1 SGHNT and CDR2 YYREEE (reference sequence). CDR3 loop: CASSRTGTRSPLHF. The DNA read from the CDR3 is TGTGCCAGCAGCCGGACAGGGACCAGATCACCC.

The DNA read from the CDR3 is TGTGCCAGCAGTTTCCCGGGACAGGGGTATGGC. As protein: CASSFPGQGYG. The complete CDR3 sequence is CASSFPGQGYGYTF. The chain links TRBV28 to TRBJ1-2; TRBD1 aligns across 10 bases. The read finishes 3 residues shy of the CDR3 end, and the germline J gene is used to complete it. Unmatched junction bases numbered 3, after V lost 3 bases and J lost 5 bases. Germline CDR1 MDHEN, CDR2 SYDVKM. There are 14 residues in the CDR3.

About this clone: The sequence runs out 3 residues before the end of the CDR3; the remainder is reconstructed from the germline J gene. The chain has TRBV28 and TRBJ2-7; D gene ambiguous. V lost 6 bases and J lost 0, with 9 bases in between. CDR3 size: 13 residues. Germline V gene data show CDR1 as MDHEN and CDR2 as SYDVKM. The CDR3 loop is CASSPLGSYEQYF. CDR3 DNA (partial): TGTGCCAGCAGCCCTCTAGGCTCCTACGAG.

Remarks on this clone: Read data end 3 residues before the CDR3 end; the end is taken from the germline J gene. The rearrangement joins TRBV11-2 to TRBJ2-7; D perhaps matches TRBD2 (5 bases). There are 13 residues in the CDR3. Germline V lookup: CDR1 SGHAT, CDR2 FQNNGV. Deletions cut 2 bases from V and 3 bases from J, with 8 bases between. Partial CDR3 DNA: TGTGCCAGCAGCTTACAGGCGGGCTACGAG. Residues: CASSLQAGYE. The whole CDR3 region reads CASSLQAGYEQYF.

Notes on this clone: The CDR3 end falls 3 residues outside the read, so it is completed with the germline J gene. J is TRBJ1-2 and V is TRBV19; TRBD1 aligns across 12 bases. Germline values: CDR1 LNHDA, CDR2 SQIVND (reference sequence). V lost 5 bases to trimming and J lost 4 bases; unmatched junction nucleotides: 8. This CDR3 has 16 residues. CDR3 bases read: TGTGCCAGTAGTGGGACAGGGGGCGCGCGCTTCTATGGC. It translates to CASSGTGGARFYG. The complete CDR3 sequence is CASSGTGGARFYGYTF.

As to this clone: The read is 3 residues too short to cover the CDR3 end, so that end is filled in from the germline J gene. J is TRBJ2-7 and V is TRBV10-3; 11 nucleotides line up with TRBD2. The germline CDR1 and CDR2 sequences are ENHRY and SYGVKD. V dropped 4 bases and J dropped 6; count of bases not matched to a gene: 5. This CDR3 spans 14 amino acids. Here the CDR3 reads CAISVTSGSSEQYF. The CDR3 bases that were read are TGTGCCATCAGTGTTACTAGCGGGAGTAGCGAG.

Concerning this clone itself: The observed sequence ends 3 residues before the CDR3 terminus, with the missing tail filled in from the germline J gene. This chain joins TRBV2 and TRBJ1-2; 8 positions agree with TRBD1. From germline, CDR1 is SNHLY and CDR2 FYNNEI. The CDR3 totals 14 residues. The CDR3 DNA, read in part, is TGTGCCAGCAGTAGACAGGGGTTCAAGTGGGGC. Protein sequence: CASSRQGFKWG. The CDR3 as a whole reads CASSRQGFKWGYTF.

As concerns this clone: Sequencing ends 3 residues short of the CDR3 end; the germline J gene provides the rest. The chain has TRBV19 and TRBJ2-2; D possibly corresponds to TRBD1 (5 bases). The length of the CDR3 is 13 residues. Germline V gives CDR1 LNHDA, CDR2 SQIVND (reference sequence). CDR3 in amino acids: CASRSSGANVLFF. The part of the CDR3 DNA that was read is TGTGCCAGTCGGAGTTCTGGGGCCAACGTG.

About this clone: The read comes to an end 3 residues before the CDR3 does, leaving the germline J gene to fill in the end. The chain joins TRBV27 to TRBJ2-7; 10 bases align to TRBD1. The germline V gene has CDR1 MNHEY and CDR2 SMNVEV (reference sequence). V shed 3 bases and J 3 bases; nucleotides not matched to a gene: 5. The CDR3 is 15 residues long. The covered CDR3 bases are TGTGCCAGCAGTTTCCCAGGGACAGGGGTCTACGAG. Translating gives CASSFPGTGVYE. The whole CDR3 region reads CASSFPGTGVYEQYF.

Regarding this clone: The read stops 3 residues short of the end of the CDR3; the missing end is completed from the germline J gene. The chain uses TRBV5-4 and TRBJ2-5, with 10 bases matching TRBD1. Germline lookup yields CDR1 SGHNT and CDR2 YYREEE (reference sequence). The CDR3 is 16 residues long. V gave up 6 bases and J gave up 5 bases; unmatched junction bases: 13. Partial CDR3 DNA: TGTGCCAGCACCACCGGGGGGACAGGGGATTGGGAGACC. It encodes CASTTGGTGDWET. The full-length CDR3 reads as CASTTGGTGDWETQYF.

Comment on this clone: The missing CDR3 end, 3 residues past where the read stops, is filled in from the germline J gene. This chain uses TRBV30 with TRBJ1-1, with a tentative D call TRBD1 (6 bases). CDR1 and CDR2 from the germline V gene are GTSNPN and SVGIG (reference sequence). CDR3 length equals 12 residues. The CDR3: CAWRGQQEEAFF. The sequenced CDR3 bases are TGTGCCTGGCGGGGACAACAGGAGGAA.

Of note for this clone: The CDR3 end is not reached by the read, which stops 3 residues before it; the germline J gene fills it in. This chain links TRBV30 with TRBJ2-5; 7 nucleotides line up with TRBD2. The CDR3 is made up of 14 amino acids. The J segment lost 5 bases and the V segment lost 5 bases, leaving 11 bases of the junction unmatched. CDR1 GTSNPN and CDR2 SVGIG come from the germline V gene (reference sequence). The CDR3 bases that were read are TGTGCCTGGGGACTAAGGGGCGGGAGTGAGACC. Its translation: CAWGLRGGSET. The whole CDR3 sequence is CAWGLRGGSETQYF.

Of note for this clone: The CDR3 goes on 3 residues after the read ends, and that part is filled in from the germline J gene. The V and J genes are TRBV20-1 and TRBJ2-3, with unresolved D. Germline V gives CDR1 DFQATT, CDR2 SNEGSKA (reference sequence). The CDR3 is 14 residues long. Partial CDR3 DNA: TGCAGTGCTGACCCAGGCCAGACCCAAGAGACG. As protein: CSADPGQTQET. From start to end, the CDR3 is CSADPGQTQETQYF.